Described below is a single TCR beta chain sequence and its context. This clone showed up just a few times. This clone's antigen is unknown. Base qualities were left out, and no much larger clone turns up one base away. The cohort comprised 670 or so healthy bone marrow donors. At the time of sampling, all cohort members were nominally healthy, though unrecorded immune exposures were likely present. The donor tested CMV seropositive and was one of the 289 seropositive cohort members. A peripheral blood sample was provided by each donor, and peripheral blood mononuclear cells were used for TCR beta sequencing. The Qiagen DNeasy Blood Extraction Kit was used to extract genomic DNA from the blood cell samples. V gives up 1 base and J gives up 15 bases, and the segment between their germline ends measures 19 bases. The CDR3 measures 14 amino acids from cysteine to phenylalanine. Only the CDR3 region is kept as DNA, spanning 42 bases read in frame from base 1. The germline V gene gives CDR1 as LGHNA and CDR2 as YSLEER.

The receptor library was made with the immunoSEQ multiplex PCR assay. For the multiplex PCR, a mixture combining 60 forward primers for TCR Vbeta segments and 13 reverse primers for TCR Jbeta segments was used. The CDR3 region of rearranged TCR beta genes was amplified from genomic DNA by a multiplex PCR assay. On the Illumina HiSeq System, the amplified TCR beta libraries were sequenced as 87-base-pair reads. The source study handled its data this way. In a later analysis, tens of millions of unique TCR beta chains were counted across the 650 to 750 repertoires, and approximately 11 million of these chains were shared by at least two donors. A nearest-neighbor algorithm error-corrected the raw reads and collapsed the reads into unique sequences, merging closely related sequences to remove PCR and sequencing errors. CDR3 sequences were aligned to IMGT reference sequences to assign V, D and J gene segments. For a sequence to be retained, a match of at least six nucleotides was required to both a V gene segment and a J gene segment. A rearrangement counted as productive if the CDR3 had no stop codons and remained in frame with V and J, and every other rearrangement counted as non-productive. CDR3 was defined according to IMGT convention as the region running from the second conserved V-encoded cysteine to the conserved J-encoded phenylalanine. The earlier analysis of about 590 of the donors excluded sequences that lacked an unambiguous match to a single V gene segment. An earlier analysis of 587 of the donors called V segments functional above 56.7% productive rearrangements and segregating when the between-donor standard deviation exceeded 5%. A statistical classification framework was built for diagnosing cytomegalovirus status from the catalog of TCR beta chain sequences. In a later analysis, TCR nucleotide sequences were compared against IMGT/GENE-DB human TR gene sequences so that V and J genes could be assigned. Using the TCRdist pipeline, a later analysis assigned CDR3 sequences along with most-parsimonious VDJ recombination scenarios. In a later analysis, each TCR beta chain was defined by its CDR3 amino acid sequence together with its V-gene family, and reads lacking a unique V-gene family were excluded. As a way to deal with suspected cross-contamination and a sequencing artifact, a later analysis dropped under 600 nucleotide sequences that were highly shared and had low generation probability. For each public chain, a later analysis derived a clonal expansion index from normalized ranks of inferred template counts within each repertoire. A later analysis computed generation probabilities with a VDJ recombination model fitted to out-of-frame rearrangements, and checked the results against IGoR. In a later analysis, TCR-TCR, TCR-HLA and TCR-CMV co-occurrence was scored with hypergeometric tests, and a repertoire-size bias correction was applied to TCR pairs. False discovery rates were estimated in a later analysis by permuting HLA or CMV assignments 20 times. In a later analysis, co-occurring TCRs were grouped using DBSCAN, and TCRdist sequence similarity was added for clustering within HLA-allele-positive subsets. Repertoires with fewer than 30,000 or more than 120,000 public chains were left out of co-occurrence clustering, as were several repertoires with anomalous nucleotide sharing. The table comes from immuneACCESS by way of TCRdb, which keeps in-frame sequences with V and J called. Part of the clones is missing from these tables; in studies checked, under half for an unresolved V gene and the rest for unknown reasons. V, J and clone size reflect that table, while D and trimming were determined from the DNA. The sample profile shows fewer than 300,000 clones; roughly 89% of them were found once. The top ten clones comprise less than 4.5% of the sample.

The data were obtained in a study of cytomegalovirus exposure and HLA in healthy donors (dated by TCRdb to the late 2010s). Background on the whole study: According to an earlier analysis of around 600 of the donors, about 190 million T cells yielded roughly 100 million unique TCR beta sequences and approximately 300 Gb of sequence data. Roughly 300 gigabases of sequencing data and tens of millions of unique TCR sequences were included in an early release covering roughly 700 HLA-typed donors. Of the roughly 390 genotyped donors, 81% were placed in the genetic ancestry cluster associated with self-reported Caucasian donors. The aim of the study was to test whether cataloging public T cell receptors could identify signatures of past pathogen exposure. The study profiled the T cell repertoires of 550 to 700 subjects by immunosequencing and related them to cytomegalovirus serostatus. A separate validation cohort of 100 to 150 different subjects was used in addition to the roughly 700-subject first cohort. To predict cytomegalovirus infection status, the study combined high-throughput TCR immunosequencing, statistical association of individual TCRs with disease status, and machine learning. To study patterns of TCR occurrence, a later analysis re-analyzed previously published TCR beta repertoires from around 660 donors and added high-resolution HLA genotyping. The later analysis used no new phenotypic data to find candidate immune exposures, relying instead on TCR beta sequences and their occurrence across donors. An earlier analysis of some 500 of the donors applied high-throughput TCR beta sequencing to assess whether each TCR beta V gene segment acted as functional or pseudogenic. Alongside the repertoire data, information on donor age, sex, ethnicity and CMV serostatus was compiled. A later genetic analysis used genome-wide SNP genotypes for about 55% of the 666 donors, treating that subset as a discovery cohort. All discovery cohort repertoires had been generated using a single sequencing platform. Both class I and class II loci were covered by HLA typing, at four-digit resolution. The number of donors typed differed by locus, with about 629-630 for A, B, C, DRB1 and DQB1, around 560 for DQA1, under 610 for DPA1, and 450 to 480 for DPB1. A handful of DR-DQ haplotypes were handled as single units for association and clustering because linkage in the cohort was strong. On average, about 240,000 unique TCR beta nucleotide sequences were sequenced per donor among some 420 genotyped donors of the cohort, with approximately 18% of those sequences being non-productive.

What the research found in general, with its limitations: Most CMV-associated TCR beta chains appeared to be HLA-restricted in a later analysis, and the HLA associations seemed to be driven largely by CMV exposure. Only TCR beta chains were sequenced in this cohort, and the absence of alpha or paired-chain data limited detectable features. Roughly uniform sequencing depth across donors was assumed in presence/absence analyses, although this assumption may not hold. Linkage disequilibrium might explain the correlated functional status among segregating V segments, but an unknown experimental factor could not be ruled out. A further reported finding was that TCR beta sequences accurately predicted the HLA-A and HLA-B alleles for most subjects in the first cohort. A later analysis reported that several top co-occurrence clusters appeared linked to parvovirus B19, influenza, CMV and Epstein-Barr virus. At a false discovery rate of 0.05, a later analysis linked 15,000 to 20,000 TCR beta sequences to specific HLA alleles. Because some donors lacked HLA typing at each locus, the association tests relied only on the typed subset. In an earlier analysis of roughly 500 of the donors, most TCR beta V segments appeared in productive rearrangements about 90% or about 30% of the time, broadly matching IMGT annotations. In a later analysis, TCR association rates were found to vary across HLA loci, with the most associated TCRs seen for DRB1 alleles and the fewest for HLA-C alleles. Seventeen rarely observed V segments, including chromosome 9 orphons, were excluded from the earlier analysis of almost 600 of the donors because counts were too low. The study gave a list of over 150 TCR beta chains associated with cytomegalovirus. Compared with the approximately 700-donor mean, donors in an Asian-associated ancestry cluster had fewer N-insertions in productive TCRs, according to a later genetic analysis. The only immune exposure information available for the cohort was CMV serostatus. The classifier was reported to diagnose cytomegalovirus status with high specificity and sensitivity in both the original cohort and the validation cohort. Most TCR sequences were seen in very few donors, while some public TCRs were found in many individuals. Some IMGT-functional V segments, including TRBV6-2 and TRBV6-3, could not be told apart with the 87-base-pair reads, so those segments were excluded. A few of the identified cytomegalovirus-associated TCR beta chains were confirmed in vitro to be specific for cytomegalovirus antigens. In a later analysis, HLA-associated TCR beta chains showed more clonal expansion and lower generation probabilities than non-associated chains that were equally common. The authors suggested that the approach could potentially be generalized to other disease states and immunological phenotypes. When HLA alleles, especially DR and DQ, strongly co-occurred, TCR associations were difficult to assign to individual alleles. A later genetic analysis associated a missense DCLRE1C variant with V-gene and J-gene trimming of TCR beta chains, and an independent cohort replicated the association. A cluster of highly shared sequence variants was judged likely to represent a technical artifact of the sequencing pipeline.

The sample taken for sequencing was PBMCs. In this chain, TRBV4-3 is recombined with TRBJ2-1, with a tentative D gene TRBD1 over 5 matching bases. This receptor was obtained from a man aged 40-55 years in good health and CMV-seropositive. The CDR3 protein sequence reads: CASSQGGVSSVRFF. The nucleotides read TGCGCCAGCAGCCAAGGGGGCGTTTCCTCCGTACGGTTCTTC.